Sequencing of this T cell receptor beta chain was carried out in a study of control samples from healthy donors and cancer patients. This CDR3 has 18 residues. TCRdb's table, derived via immunoSEQ multiplex PCR, lists solely in-frame clones and lacks some. The sample holds around 110,000 clones, over 90% seen once. This clonotype was sampled from a man aged 25 to 45 in good health. Sequenced sample: blood. This sequence joins TRBV21-1 and TRBJ1-6; TRBD1, the D gene given by the table, was not confirmed from the DNA. TRBV21-1 is a listed pseudogene. The CDR3 region has the DNA TGTGCCAGCAGGAAAAGGGCCCCCGGGACAGGGGCGAATTCACCCCTCCACTTT. Amino acids: CASRKRAPGTGANSPLHF.